Sequencing of this T cell receptor beta chain was carried out in a study of blood T cell repertoires in COVID-19. Study background: From T cells, B-cell-depleted T cells, or PBMCs came the material, which was cDNA or gDNA.

The CDR3 has 13 amino acids. Between the trimmed V and J ends, which lost 0 bases and 3 bases, there was a span of 5 bases. Germline V gene lookup returns CDR1 MNHEY and CDR2 SVGAGI. Profiled with immunoSEQ multiplex PCR; TCRdb holds only in-frame clones, not every one. The sample carries about 200,000 clones, around 81% recorded once. Sequencing was performed on peripheral blood. The rearrangement links TRBV6-5 to TRBJ1-2; no reliable D call. The receptor's source is a human donor in a cohort sampled during active COVID-19. The CDR3: CASSYSEYYGYTF. Written as DNA, the CDR3 is TGTGCCAGCAGTTACTCGGAGTACTATGGCTACACCTTC.